Shown below are 10 T cell receptor beta chains from a single sample sequenced in a study of T-cell memory formation after mild COVID-19. MiXCR was run by TCRdb on the 5' RACE reads, yielding one entry per CDR3 protein. Of 250,000 to 300,000 distinct CDR3 sequences listed, 15% are singletons. The sequenced sample was PBMCs or a T cell subset sorted from them (not recorded which). These receptors all stem from a man between 18 and 35 years old who had mild COVID-19 (a few samples of this study predate the infection). Cell type and time point are not known.

The chain employs TRBV9 and TRBJ1-4; D unclear. CDR1 and CDR2 from the germline V gene are SGDLS and YYNGEE. This CDR3 is 15 amino acids long. Trimming stripped 0 bases from V and 5 bases from J, with 11 bases between. The CDR3, as DNA: TGTGCCAGCAGCGTAGCACAGACGGGCAATGAAAAACTGTTTTTT. Encoded protein: CASSVAQTGNEKLFF. The full variable domain, its missing parts supplied by reference TRBV9 and TRBJ1-4, is DSGVTQTPKHLITATGQRVTLRCSPRSGDLSVYWYQQSLDQGLQFLIQYYNGEERAKGNILERFSAQQFPDLHSELNLSSLELGDSALYFCASSVAQTGNEKLFFGSGTQLSVL.

The chain joins TRBV10-3 to TRBJ2-5, with 7 nucleotides matching TRBD2. The CDR3 runs to 14 residues. Germline loops: CDR1 ENHRY, CDR2 SYGVKD. Losses at the gene ends were 4 bases for V and 5 bases for J; bases not matched to a gene: 7. The DNA of the CDR3 is TGTGCCATCAGTGTTTCTAGCGGTGGTGAGACCCAGTACTTC. Protein product: CAISVSSGGETQYF.

This clonotype occurred a few times. V usage is TRBV29-1 and J usage is TRBJ2-2; D ambiguous. The CDR3 length is 14 residues. Germline V gives CDR1 SQVTM, CDR2 ANQGSEA. V lost 2 bases and J lost 0, with 7 bases in between. The CDR3 sequence: CSVEPDTNTGELFF. The CDR3 region has the DNA TGCAGCGTTGAACCTGATACGAACACCGGGGAGCTGTTTTTT.

The chain carries TRBV20-1 and TRBJ2-7, with D unresolved. CDR3 length: 13 amino acids. The germline gives CDR1 DFQATT, CDR2 SNEGSKA (reference sequence). V dropped 0 bases and J dropped 2 bases, with 8 bases sitting between them. The CDR3 nucleotides read TGCAGTGCTAGAGATCCCGCAGCCTACGAGCAGTACTTC. This gives the protein CSARDPAAYEQYF.

This clonotype was recorded a few times. The chain carries TRBV4-1 and TRBJ2-7; tentatively, D is TRBD1 (6 bases). V lost 4 bases to trimming and J lost 1 base, with 11 bases between them. Per the germline V gene, CDR1 is MGHRA and CDR2 is YSYEKL. The CDR3 runs 14 residues. Here the CDR3 DNA reads TGCGCCAGCAGCCTCCGGGACAAGTCCTACGAGCAGTACTTC. Translated: CASSLRDKSYEQYF.

The V gene is TRBV27, the J gene TRBJ1-1; possibly TRBD1 for D (5 bases). This CDR3 region has 11 residues. The V end was cut by 8 bases, the J end by 7 bases, with 11 bases between. Germline V CDR1 and CDR2: MNHEY, SMNVEV (reference sequence). The CDR3 coding sequence is TGTGCCAGCGGGTGGGGGGATGAAGCTTTCTTT. Residues: CASGWGDEAFF.

This clonotype was seen repeatedly, ten times or more. This chain connects TRBV5-5 to TRBJ2-5; unclear D gene. Germline loops: CDR1 SGHKS, CDR2 YYEKEE (reference sequence). Trimming left V 4 bases short and J 3 bases short, with 13 bases between. The CDR3 runs to 14 residues. For the CDR3, the DNA is TGTGCCAGCAGCCAAGAGGCAGGCGAAGAGACCCAGTACTTC. The encoded protein is CASSQEAGEETQYF.

This chain connects TRBV28 to TRBJ2-3, with D perhaps assigned TRBD1 or TRBD2 (5 bases each). Germline lookup yields CDR1 MDHEN and CDR2 SYDVKM. CDR3 size: 14 residues. V lost 2 bases and J lost 2, with 8 bases in between. CDR3 sequence: CASSLMGTTDTQYF. DNA for the CDR3: TGTGCCAGCAGTTTAATGGGGACCACAGATACGCAGTATTTT.

This clonotype was seen many times. The genes are TRBV20-1 and TRBJ1-1; 7 bases agree with TRBD1. J lost 0 bases, V lost 5 bases, and 6 bases had no gene match. Germline V CDR1 and CDR2: DFQATT, SNEGSKA (reference sequence). The CDR3 sequence is 14 residues long. CDR3 protein: CSARSGTVNTEAFF. The DNA of the CDR3 is TGCAGTGCTCGATCCGGGACAGTGAACACTGAAGCTTTCTTT.

There are a few counts of this clonotype. V gene TRBV20-1 combines with J gene TRBJ2-5; D possibly corresponds to TRBD2 (6 bases). The CDR3 covers 12 residues. Germline lookup yields CDR1 DFQATT and CDR2 SNEGSKA (reference sequence). Between the trimmed V and J ends, which lost 6 bases and 6 bases, there was a span of 14 bases. The CDR3: CSAVVRGKTQYF. CDR3 nucleotide sequence: TGCAGTGCCGTTGTCCGGGGGAAGACCCAGTACTTC.